Listed below are T cell receptor beta chains from one sample, sequenced in a study of blood T cell repertoires in COVID-19. Data came from immunoSEQ multiplex PCR; TCRdb stores just in-frame clones and leaves some out. This table has tens of thousands of clones, 70% to 90% appearing once. Sequencing was carried out using peripheral blood. These receptors were obtained from a man in his fifties or sixties with COVID-19, enrolled during active disease. The CDR3 runs from the conserved cysteine through the conserved F or W. Fields, in order: V gene, clone size, D gene, J gene, CDR3 DNA, CDR3 protein. The D gene is left open where the match is weak. Clone size, where shown, is once, few, many, or a class for clones that have expanded.

v_gene: TRBV12-3/TRBV12-4; abundance: -; d_gene: -; j_gene: TRBJ2-2; CDR3nt: TGTGCCAGCAGTTTATATCTTGAGCTGTTTTTT; CDR3aa: CASSLYLELFF
v_gene: TRBV28; abundance: -; d_gene: -; j_gene: TRBJ1-1; CDR3nt: TGTGCCAGCAGGAGAGTGACTGTAGCTTTCTTT; CDR3aa: CASRRVTVAFF
v_gene: TRBV4-1; abundance: -; d_gene: TRBD1; j_gene: TRBJ2-7; CDR3nt: TGCGCCAGCAGCCAAGATCCCGGACAGGGGGTTTACGAGCAGTACTTC; CDR3aa: CASSQDPGQGVYEQYF
v_gene: TRBV5-6; abundance: -; d_gene: -; j_gene: TRBJ1-2; CDR3nt: TGTGCCAGCAGCTTAACAGGGATTGGCGGCTACACCTTC; CDR3aa: CASSLTGIGGYTF
v_gene: TRBV2; abundance: few; d_gene: -; j_gene: TRBJ2-1; CDR3nt: TGTGCCAGCATTCGACAGGTTAGCTACAATGAGCAGTTCTTC; CDR3aa: CASIRQVSYNEQFF
v_gene: TRBV9; abundance: -; d_gene: -; j_gene: TRBJ2-1; CDR3nt: TGTGCCAGCAGCGTAGGCAGTTCTAGGAATGAGCAGTTCTTC; CDR3aa: CASSVGSSRNEQFF
v_gene: TRBV5-1; abundance: -; d_gene: TRBD1; j_gene: TRBJ2-7; CDR3nt: TGCGCCAGCAGCCCCAGGACAGGGGGGTACGAGCAGTACTTC; CDR3aa: CASSPRTGGYEQYF
v_gene: TRBV19; abundance: -; d_gene: -; j_gene: TRBJ2-7; CDR3nt: TGTGCCAGTAGCCGGGACTCCATGAGCTCCTACGAGCAGTACTTC; CDR3aa: CASSRDSMSSYEQYF
v_gene: TRBV19; abundance: few; d_gene: TRBD1; j_gene: TRBJ1-1; CDR3nt: TGTGCCAGTAGTATACAGGGGGCAGTCGCTGAAGCTTTCTTT; CDR3aa: CASSIQGAVAEAFF
v_gene: TRBV15; abundance: -; d_gene: TRBD1; j_gene: TRBJ2-7; CDR3nt: TGTGCCACCAGTACCGGGACAGGGGCCTACGAGCAGTACTTC; CDR3aa: CATSTGTGAYEQYF
v_gene: TRBV3-1/TRBV3-2; abundance: -; d_gene: -; j_gene: TRBJ1-5; CDR3nt: TGTGCCAGCAGCCAAGATCGAAGAGTGGGCCAGCCCCAGCATTTT; CDR3aa: CASSQDRRVGQPQHF
v_gene: TRBV9; abundance: -; d_gene: -; j_gene: TRBJ2-5; CDR3nt: TGTGCCACCCCGAGGGGGTCCCAAGAGACCCAGTACTTC; CDR3aa: CATPRGSQETQYF
v_gene: TRBV24-1; abundance: -; d_gene: -; j_gene: TRBJ2-1; CDR3nt: TGTGCCACCAGTGATTTAAGCGGACTATACAATGAGCAGTTCTTC; CDR3aa: CATSDLSGLYNEQFF
v_gene: TRBV6-1; abundance: once; d_gene: -; j_gene: TRBJ1-2; CDR3nt: TGTGCCAGCAGTGAGAGTGGGGGGATTAACTATGGCTACACCTTC; CDR3aa: CASSESGGINYGYTF
v_gene: TRBV27; abundance: -; d_gene: -; j_gene: TRBJ1-1; CDR3nt: TGTGCCAGCAGTTTATTGGGGGGGCCGGGCACTGAAGCTTTCTTT; CDR3aa: CASSLLGGPGTEAFF
v_gene: TRBV6-5; abundance: -; d_gene: -; j_gene: TRBJ2-1; CDR3nt: TGTGCCAGCAGTTTCTATGGGGGGGGAGGGGGTGAGCAGTTCTTC; CDR3aa: CASSFYGGGGGEQFF